This T cell receptor beta chain was profiled in a study of blood T cell repertoires in COVID-19. Study details: COVID-19 samples from acute and convalescent phases originated in the United States, Italy and Spain. The cDNA or gDNA used as material had been derived from T cells, B-cell-depleted T cells, or PBMCs.

In the study's own analysis: From reference gene primer amplification, estimates of nucleated cell counts were derived. The protocol was immunoSEQ multiplex PCR, while the TCRdb copy is restricted to in-frame clones and leaves out a portion. The V and J calls and clone size were taken over from that table, and D and trimming were inferred from the DNA. Of around 250,000 clones listed, 80% to 90% are singletons. Losses at the gene ends were 1 base for V and 0 bases for J; bases not matched to a gene: 8. The CDR3 loop spans 19 amino acids. Germline V gives CDR1 SGHTA, CDR2 FQGNSA. Sequencing was performed on peripheral blood. The rearrangement uses TRBV7-2 and TRBJ2-3, with TRBD2 matching over 12 bases. The clonotype originates from a man older than 75 with acute or convalescent COVID-19. CDR3 DNA: TGTGCCAGCAGCTTAGTAGCTAGCGGGGGGGGAGGCAGCACAGATACGCAGTATTTT. Translation: CASSLVASGGGGSTDTQYF.